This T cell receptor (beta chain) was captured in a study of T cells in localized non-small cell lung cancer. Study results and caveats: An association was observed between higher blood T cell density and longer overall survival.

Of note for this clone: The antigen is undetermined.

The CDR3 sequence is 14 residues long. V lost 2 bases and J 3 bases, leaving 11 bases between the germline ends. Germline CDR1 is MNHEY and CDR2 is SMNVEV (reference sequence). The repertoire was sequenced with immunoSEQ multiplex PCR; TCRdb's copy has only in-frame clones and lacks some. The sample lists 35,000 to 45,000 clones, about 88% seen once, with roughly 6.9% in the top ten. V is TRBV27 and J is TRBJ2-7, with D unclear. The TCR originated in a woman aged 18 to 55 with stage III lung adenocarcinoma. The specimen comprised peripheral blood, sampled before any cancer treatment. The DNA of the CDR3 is TGTGCCAGCAGTTTAAAGTTACCCATCTACGAGCAGTACTTC. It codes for CASSLKLPIYEQYF.